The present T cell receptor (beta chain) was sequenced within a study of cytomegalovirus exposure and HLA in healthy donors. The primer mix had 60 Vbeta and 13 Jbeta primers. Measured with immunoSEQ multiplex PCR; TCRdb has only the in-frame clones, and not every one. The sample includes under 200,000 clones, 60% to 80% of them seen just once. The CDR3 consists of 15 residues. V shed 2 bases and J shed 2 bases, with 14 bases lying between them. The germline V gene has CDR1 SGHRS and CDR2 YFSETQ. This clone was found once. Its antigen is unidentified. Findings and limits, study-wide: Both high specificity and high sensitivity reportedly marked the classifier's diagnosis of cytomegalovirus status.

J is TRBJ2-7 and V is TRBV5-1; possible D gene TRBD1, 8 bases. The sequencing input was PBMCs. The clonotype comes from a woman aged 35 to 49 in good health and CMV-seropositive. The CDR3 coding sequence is TGCGCCAGCAGCTTACAGGGGGGGATCACCTACGAGCAGTACTTC. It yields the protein CASSLQGGITYEQYF.